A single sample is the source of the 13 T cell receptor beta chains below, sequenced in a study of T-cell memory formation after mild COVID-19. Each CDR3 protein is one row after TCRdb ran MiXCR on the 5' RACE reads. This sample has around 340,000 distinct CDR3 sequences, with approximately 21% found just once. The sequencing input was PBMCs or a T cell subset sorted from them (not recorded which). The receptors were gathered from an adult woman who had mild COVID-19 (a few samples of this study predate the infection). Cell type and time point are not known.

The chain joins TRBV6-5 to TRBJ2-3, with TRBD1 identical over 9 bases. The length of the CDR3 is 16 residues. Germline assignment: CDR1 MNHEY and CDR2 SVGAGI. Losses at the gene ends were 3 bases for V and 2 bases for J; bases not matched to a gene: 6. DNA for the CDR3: TGTGCCAGCAGTTATTCCGGGACAGGGTCCACAGATACGCAGTATTTT. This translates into CASSYSGTGSTDTQYF.

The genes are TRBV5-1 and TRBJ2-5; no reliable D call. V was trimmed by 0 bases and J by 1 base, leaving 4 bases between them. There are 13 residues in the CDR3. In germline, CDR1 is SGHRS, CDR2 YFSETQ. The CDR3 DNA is TGCGCCAGCAGCTTGGTTGCCCAAGAGACCCAGTACTTC. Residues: CASSLVAQETQYF. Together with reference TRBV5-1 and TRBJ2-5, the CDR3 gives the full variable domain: KAGVTQTPRYLIKTRGQQVTLSCSPISGHRSVSWYQQTPGQGLQFLFEYFSETQRNKGNFPGRFSGRQFSNSRSEMNVSTLELGDSALYLCASSLVAQETQYFGPGTRLLVL.

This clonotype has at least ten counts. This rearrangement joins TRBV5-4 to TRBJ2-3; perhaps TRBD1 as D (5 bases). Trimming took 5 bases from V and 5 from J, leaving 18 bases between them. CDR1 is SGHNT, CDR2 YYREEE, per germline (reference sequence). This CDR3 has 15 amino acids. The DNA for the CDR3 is TGTGCCAGCAGTGGAACAGGACATCAGGGAGATACGCAGTATTTT. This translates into CASSGTGHQGDTQYF.

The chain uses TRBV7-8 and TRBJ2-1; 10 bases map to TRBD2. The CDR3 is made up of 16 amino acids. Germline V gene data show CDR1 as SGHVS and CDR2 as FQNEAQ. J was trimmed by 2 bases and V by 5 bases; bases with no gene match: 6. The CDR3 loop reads CASSHGLADPYNEQFF. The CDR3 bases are TGTGCCAGCAGCCATGGACTAGCGGACCCCTACAATGAGCAGTTCTTC.

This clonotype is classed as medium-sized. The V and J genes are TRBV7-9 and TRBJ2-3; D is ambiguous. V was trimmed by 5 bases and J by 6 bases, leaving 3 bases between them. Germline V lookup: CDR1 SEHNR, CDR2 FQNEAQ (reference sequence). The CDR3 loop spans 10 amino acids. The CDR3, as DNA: TGTGCCAGCAGCGCGGATACGCAGTATTTT. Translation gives CASSADTQYF. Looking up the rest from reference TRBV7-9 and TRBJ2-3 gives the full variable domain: DTGVSQNPRHKITKRGQNVTFRCDPISEHNRLYWYRQTLGQGPEFLTYFQNEAQLEKSRLLSDRFSAERPKGSFSTLEIQRTEQGDSAMYLCASSADTQYFGPGTRLTVL.

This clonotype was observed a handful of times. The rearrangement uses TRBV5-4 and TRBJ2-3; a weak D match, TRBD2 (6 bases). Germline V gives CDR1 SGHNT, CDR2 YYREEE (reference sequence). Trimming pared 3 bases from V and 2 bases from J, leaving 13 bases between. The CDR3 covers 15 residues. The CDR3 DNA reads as TGTGCCAGCAGCTCCCTAGCGAACTACACAGATACGCAGTATTTT. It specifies CASSSLANYTDTQYF.

The CDR3 region is CASTTSGGPQETQYF. The DNA of the CDR3 is TGTGCCAGCACGACTAGCGGGGGACCCCAAGAGACCCAGTACTTC. The chain recombines TRBV6-6 with TRBJ2-5, with 12 bases lining up with TRBD2. V lost 7 bases, J lost 1 base, and 4 bases stayed unmatched. CDR3 length: 15 residues. Germline CDR1 MNHNY, CDR2 SVGAGI (reference sequence).

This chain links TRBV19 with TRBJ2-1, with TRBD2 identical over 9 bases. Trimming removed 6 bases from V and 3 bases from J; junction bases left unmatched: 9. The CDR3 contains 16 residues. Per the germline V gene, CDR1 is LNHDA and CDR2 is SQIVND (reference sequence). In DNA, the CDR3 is TGTGCCAGTAGCCAAGGACTAGCGTTAGGCTACAATGAGCAGTTCTTC. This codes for CASSQGLALGYNEQFF.

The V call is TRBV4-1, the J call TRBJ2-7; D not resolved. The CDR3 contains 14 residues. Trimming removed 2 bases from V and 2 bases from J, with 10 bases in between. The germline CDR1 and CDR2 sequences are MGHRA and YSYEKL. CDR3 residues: CASSQTQTTYEQYF. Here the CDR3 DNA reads TGCGCCAGCAGCCAAACACAGACGACCTACGAGCAGTACTTC.

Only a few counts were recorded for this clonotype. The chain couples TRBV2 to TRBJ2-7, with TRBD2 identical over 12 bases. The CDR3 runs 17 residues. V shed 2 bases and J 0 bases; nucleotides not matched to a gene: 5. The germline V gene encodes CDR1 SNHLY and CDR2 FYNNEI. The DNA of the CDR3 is TGTGCCAGCAGTGAAAGGACTAGCGGGATTGGCTCCTACGAGCAGTACTTC. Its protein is CASSERTSGIGSYEQYF.

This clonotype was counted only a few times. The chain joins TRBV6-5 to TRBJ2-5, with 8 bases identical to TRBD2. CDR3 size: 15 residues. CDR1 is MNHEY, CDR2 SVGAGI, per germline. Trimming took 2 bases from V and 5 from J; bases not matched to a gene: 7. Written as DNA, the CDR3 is TGTGCCAGCAGTTACCTCGGACTAGCTGGGGAGACCCAGTACTTC. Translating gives CASSYLGLAGETQYF.

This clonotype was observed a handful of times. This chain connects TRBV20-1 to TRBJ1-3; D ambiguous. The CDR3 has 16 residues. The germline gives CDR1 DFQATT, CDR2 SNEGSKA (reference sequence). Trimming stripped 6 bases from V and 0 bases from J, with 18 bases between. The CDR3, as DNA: TGCAGTGCCCGACTCCGGGGTCGGAACTCTGGAAACACCATATATTTT. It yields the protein CSARLRGRNSGNTIYF.

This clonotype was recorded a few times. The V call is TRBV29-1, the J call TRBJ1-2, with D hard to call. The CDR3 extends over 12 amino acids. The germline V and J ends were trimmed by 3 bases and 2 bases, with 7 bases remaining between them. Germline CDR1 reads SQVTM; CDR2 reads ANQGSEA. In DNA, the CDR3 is TGCAGCGTTGACAGTCTCAACTATGGCTACACCTTC. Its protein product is CSVDSLNYGYTF.